Sequencing of this T cell receptor (beta chain) was carried out in a study of cytomegalovirus exposure and HLA in healthy donors (dated by TCRdb to between 2016 and 2019). Background on the whole study: The 500 to 800 repertoires of the first cohort and the 95 to 150 validation repertoires were produced on the same platform, according to a later analysis. Besides the first cohort of 666 subjects, a separate validation cohort made up of 95 to 150 different subjects was used. The study was designed to test whether signatures of past pathogen exposure could be identified by cataloging public T cell receptors. The study combined high-throughput TCR immunosequencing, statistical association of individual TCRs with disease status, and machine learning to predict cytomegalovirus infection status.

Notes on this clone: No cognate antigen has been identified for it. There are no base qualities to consult, and no much larger clone falls within one base.

The receptor library was made with the immunoSEQ multiplex PCR assay. On the study's bioinformatics: A statistical classification framework was built to diagnose cytomegalovirus status from the catalog of TCR beta chain sequences. Here the immuneACCESS table is served through TCRdb, limited to in-frame sequences with V and J called. Missing clones are a known gap in these copies; in checked studies unresolved V genes cover under half, and the rest lacks a known reason. That table supplies the V and J calls and clone size; D and trimming were determined from the DNA. This sample gives 100,000 to 150,000 clones in total; about 88% of them show up just once. The ten biggest clones cover 0.95% to 1.5% of the sample. The CDR3 starts with the cysteine, ends with the phenylalanine, and has 16 residues. This entry keeps only the CDR3 DNA: 48 bases, framed from base 1. CDR1 and CDR2, looked up from the germline V gene, are SQVTM and ANQGSEA. The V end gives up 7 bases and the J end 6 bases, leaving 13 bases in the junction not matched to a gene.

The research as a whole found: A later analysis had no HLA typing for the validation cohort, so co-occurrence there was scored across all 130 or so repertoires. A few of the identified cytomegalovirus-associated TCR beta chains were confirmed in vitro to be specific for cytomegalovirus antigens. The authors suggested that the approach could potentially be generalized to other disease states and immunological phenotypes. Across donors, most TCR sequences were observed very rarely, whereas some public TCRs were present in many individuals. The study gave a list of some 150 TCR beta chains associated with cytomegalovirus. A later analysis found that TCRs clustered in the first cohort also tended to co-occur in the 120 or so validation repertoires, with 94% of cluster scores above 0. Cytomegalovirus status was reported to be diagnosed by the classifier with high specificity and sensitivity in both the original and validation cohorts.

The donors were included in the validation cohort of 120 subjects, a group kept apart from the roughly 670-subject first cohort. This TCR was recovered from a woman between 18 and 30 years old in good health and CMV-seronegative. Sequencing input: PBMCs. Recombination connected TRBV29-1 to TRBJ2-3, with TRBD2 identical over 13 junction bases. The CDR3 region has the sequence CSALLAGGMLLDTQYF. The sequenced DNA: TGCAGCGCCTTACTAGCGGGGGGGATGCTTTTGGATACGCAGTATTTT.